These 12 T cell receptor beta chains share one sample of origin, sequenced in a study of T cell repertoires in cytomegalovirus infection. TCRdb itself ran the reads through MiXCR, one entry per CDR3 protein. The sample shows about 360,000 distinct CDR3 sequences, approximately 18% of them seen only once. The material sequenced was PBMCs. These receptors all stem from a human donor in good health (CMV status not recorded). Some clones in this sample may be carry-over from other donors' samples.

There are a few counts of this clonotype. The V call is TRBV7-9, the J call TRBJ2-1; no clear D. V was trimmed by 6 bases and J by 5 bases, leaving 17 bases between them. The CDR3 runs 15 residues. CDR1 and CDR2 (germline): SEHNR, FQNEAQ (reference sequence). CDR3 loop: CASSGPRALDNEQFF. As DNA, the CDR3 is TGTGCCAGCAGTGGCCCCCGAGCATTGGACAATGAGCAGTTCTTC.

This clonotype was detected a few times. This chain connects TRBV7-9 to TRBJ2-5; 7 bases map to TRBD2. Germline V gene sequence: CDR1 SEHNR, CDR2 FQNEAQ (reference sequence). There are 15 residues in the CDR3. Trimming removed 4 bases from V and 1 base from J; junction bases left unmatched: 6. This chain's CDR3 is CASSSSREAQETQYF. The CDR3 bases are TGTGCCAGCAGCTCGAGCCGGGAGGCCCAAGAGACCCAGTACTTC. The whole variable domain, filled in from reference TRBV7-9 and TRBJ2-5, reads DTGVSQNPRHKITKRGQNVTFRCDPISEHNRLYWYRQTLGQGPEFLTYFQNEAQLEKSRLLSDRFSAERPKGSFSTLEIQRTEQGDSAMYLCASSSSREAQETQYFGPGTRLLVL.

At least ten counts were recorded for this clonotype. The chain employs TRBV12-3 or TRBV12-4 and TRBJ1-2; 8 bases fit TRBD1. The J segment lost 4 bases and the V segment lost 6 bases, leaving 4 bases of the junction unmatched. The CDR3 loop spans 13 amino acids. CDR3 in amino acids: CASSTTGGYGYTF. Written as DNA, the CDR3 is TGTGCCAGCAGCACTACAGGGGGCTATGGCTACACCTTC.

This clonotype was counted many times. This chain links TRBV12-5 with TRBJ2-5; TRBD1 aligns across 7 bases. Trimming removed 1 base from V and 5 bases from J; junction bases left unmatched: 4. The germline V gene has CDR1 LGHNT and CDR2 FRNRAP. This CDR3 spans 14 amino acids. In DNA, the CDR3 is TGTGCTAGTGGTTTGGGTCAGGGGGACGAGACCCAGTACTTC. Translation gives CASGLGQGDETQYF.

This clonotype showed up just once. The chain combines TRBV18 with TRBJ1-1; 8 bases are a match to TRBD1. In germline, CDR1 is KGHSH, CDR2 LQKENI. The CDR3 contains 14 residues. Trimming at V came to 5 bases and at J to 4 bases, leaving 6 bases not matched to a gene. The CDR3 reads CASSRETGGTEAFF. The CDR3 DNA is TGTGCCAGCTCAAGAGAAACAGGGGGCACTGAAGCTTTCTTT. The complete variable domain, with remaining parts taken from reference TRBV18 and TRBJ1-1, reads NAGVMQNPRHLVRRRGQEARLRCSPMKGHSHVYWYRQLPEEGLKFMVYLQKENIIDESGMPKERFSAEFPKEGPSILRIQQVVRGDSAAYFCASSRETGGTEAFFGQGTRLTVV.

This rearrangement joins TRBV7-8 to TRBJ2-7; D gene unclear. The CDR3 has 16 amino acids. Per the germline V gene, CDR1 is SGHVS and CDR2 is FQNEAQ. Trimming removed 2 bases at V and 1 base at J, with 15 bases between. The CDR3, as DNA: TGTGCCAGCAGCTTATCCACTCAGGCCCCTTCCTACGAGCAGTACTTC. Protein sequence: CASSLSTQAPSYEQYF.

The V call is TRBV5-8, the J call TRBJ2-6; 8 bases line up with TRBD1. The CDR3 is made up of 16 amino acids. CDR1 is SGHTS and CDR2 is YDEGEE in the germline V gene. The V segment lost 4 bases and the J segment 0 bases; nucleotides outside the gene matches: 3. The CDR3 DNA reads as TGTGCCAGCAGCCGGACAGGGAACTCTGGGGCCAACGTCCTGACTTTC. Its protein product is CASSRTGNSGANVLTF.

This clonotype turned up a few times. The chain has TRBV20-1 and TRBJ2-4; D perhaps matches TRBD2 (6 bases). The germline gives CDR1 DFQATT, CDR2 SNEGSKA (reference sequence). V dropped 3 bases and J dropped 7 bases, with 19 bases sitting between them. This CDR3 is built from 15 residues. In nucleotides, the CDR3 is TGCAGTGCTAGGCCTCTTGGAGGGCTGGTCAACATTCAGTACTTC. Translated: CSARPLGGLVNIQYF.

This clonotype was found many times. The V and J genes are TRBV12-3 or TRBV12-4 and TRBJ2-1, with unresolved D. The CDR3 totals 11 residues. Trimming left V 3 bases short and J 6 bases short, with 3 bases between. DNA for the CDR3: TGTGCCAGCAGTTTTTCCAATGAGCAGTTCTTC. Encoded protein: CASSFSNEQFF.

This clonotype has just a few counts. The V and J genes are TRBV20-1 and TRBJ1-1, with D perhaps matching TRBD1 (6 bases). The germline V gene has CDR1 DFQATT and CDR2 SNEGSKA (reference sequence). Trimming stripped 3 bases from V and 5 bases from J, with 13 bases between. The CDR3 loop spans 13 amino acids. CDR3 sequence (DNA): TGCAGTGCTAGTCGGGGGCTCGAAACTGAAGCTTTCTTT. Protein: CSASRGLETEAFF.

This clonotype turned up a few times. The gene calls are TRBV20-1 and TRBJ1-3; perhaps TRBD1 as D (5 bases). This CDR3 comprises 16 residues. Trimming shortened V by 0 bases and J by 1 base, and 13 bases separated the two germline ends. Germline loops: CDR1 DFQATT, CDR2 SNEGSKA (reference sequence). DNA for the CDR3: TGCAGTGCTAGAGACGCGGACGGGGCGTCTGGAAACACCATATATTTT. This codes for CSARDADGASGNTIYF.

This clonotype was counted ten times or more. The chain's CDR3 is CSANPGTGKHEQYF. The CDR3 DNA is TGCAGTGCGAATCCCGGGACAGGGAAACACGAGCAGTACTTC. V gene TRBV20-1 combines with J gene TRBJ2-7; 9 bases are shared with TRBD1. V was clipped by 6 bases and J by 5 bases; unmatched bases: 11. CDR1 is DFQATT and CDR2 is SNEGSKA in the germline V gene (reference sequence). This CDR3 contains 14 residues.